The 17 T cell receptor beta chains below come from one sample, sequenced in a study of immune heterogeneity within non-small cell lung tumors. It was with 32 V and 13 J primers that multiplex PCR amplified TCR beta CDR3. TCRdb recomputed calls from the multiplex PCR reads with MiXCR, one row per CDR3 protein. The repertoire holds tens of thousands of distinct CDR3 sequences, with more than 25% as singletons. Bulk tumor genomic DNA constituted the template, at roughly 660 ng per sample. Collection of several biopsies per primary tumor, spaced far apart, took place during surgery. Enrolled patients presented with newly diagnosed, previously untreated non-small cell lung cancer and underwent curative surgery. The sequenced sample consisted of lung tumor tissue. Source of these receptors: a man aged 40-49 years with non-small cell lung cancer.

There are a few counts of this clonotype. The chain employs TRBV6-4 and TRBJ2-3; D may be TRBD1 or TRBD2 (5 bases each). Germline V gene sequence: CDR1 MRHNA, CDR2 SNTAGT. The V and J ends lost 7 bases and 4 bases respectively, with 15 bases between them. This CDR3 is built from 14 residues. CDR3: CASKPGRGADTQYF. DNA of the CDR3: TGTGCCAGCAAGCCAGGGAGAGGGGCAGATACGCAGTATTTT.

This chain joins TRBV4-1 and TRBJ2-3; D possibly corresponds to TRBD2 (5 bases). The CDR3 is 16 amino acids. Germline V lookup: CDR1 MGHRA, CDR2 YSYEKL. The V end lost 0 bases, the J end lost 0 bases, and 10 bases lay between the germline ends. The CDR3 nucleotides are TGCGCCAGCAGCCAAGAGGAGGCAGGTAGCACAGATACGCAGTATTTT. It codes for CASSQEEAGSTDTQYF.

For this clonotype: This may be a read error, as it is one base from a much larger clone. CDR3 sequence reads: CAINPGTGSQGQYF. The CDR3 nucleotides read TGTGCCATCAACCCCGGGACAGGGTCGCAAGGGCAGTACTTC. The chain combines TRBV10-3 with TRBJ2-7; the match to TRBD1 covers 9 bases. J gave up 9 bases and V 7 bases, and 13 bases lay outside the gene matches. This CDR3 is 14 amino acids long. CDR1 is ENHRY and CDR2 is SYGVKD in the germline V gene.

This clonotype was seen many times. V and J are TRBV7-2 and TRBJ2-1, with 8 bases identical to TRBD2. V gave up 3 bases and J gave up 7 bases; unmatched junction bases: 8. The CDR3 is made up of 15 amino acids. Germline CDR1 is SGHTA and CDR2 is FQGNSA. CDR3 region: CASSFRTSFENEQFF. The CDR3 DNA is TGTGCCAGCAGCTTCAGGACTAGCTTCGAGAATGAGCAGTTCTTC.

The chain is built from TRBV7-9 and TRBJ1-2; 7 bases agree with TRBD1. The CDR3 has 14 residues. Trimming removed 5 bases from V and 7 bases from J; junction bases left unmatched: 10. CDR1 and CDR2 (germline): SEHNR, FQNEAQ (reference sequence). The CDR3 loop reads CASSEGTAAFGYTF. The CDR3 bases are TGTGCCAGCAGCGAGGGGACAGCCGCGTTTGGCTACACCTTC.

Concerning this clonotype itself: With a much larger clone just one base away, this may be a read error. This sequence joins TRBV5-6 and TRBJ2-7, with unresolved D. CDR1 and CDR2 from the germline V gene are SGHDT and YYEEEE. Trimming left V 3 bases short and J 0 bases short, with 7 bases between. This CDR3 is built from 13 residues. As DNA, the CDR3 is TGTGCCAGCAGCTCCCGGCTCTCCTACGAGCAGTACTTC. It translates to CASSSRLSYEQYF. The variable domain in full, with the rest retrieved from reference TRBV5-6 and TRBJ2-7, is DAGVTQSPTHLIKTRGQQVTLRCSPKSGHDTVSWYQQALGQGPQFIFQYYEEEERQRGNFPDRFSGHQFPNYSSELNVNALLLGDSALYLCASSSRLSYEQYFGPGTRLTVT.

This clonotype was counted a few times. J is TRBJ1-1 and V is TRBV6-1, with D hard to call. This CDR3 is built from 15 residues. V lost 6 bases to trimming and J lost 1 base, with 15 bases between them. Germline lookup yields CDR1 MNHNS and CDR2 SASEGT. The CDR3, as DNA: TGTGCCAGCAGGCCCGGAGGATTCCCGAACACTGAAGCTTTCTTT. This gives the protein CASRPGGFPNTEAFF.

This clonotype was recorded many times. The V gene is TRBV18, the J gene TRBJ2-7; TRBD2 matches 8 bases. Losses at the gene ends were 2 bases for V and 4 bases for J; bases not matched to a gene: 4. Germline CDR1 reads KGHSH; CDR2 reads LQKENI. The CDR3 totals 14 residues. The chain's CDR3 is CASSPGTSEYEQYF. CDR3 sequence (DNA): TGTGCCAGCTCACCAGGGACTAGTGAATACGAGCAGTACTTC.

The genes are TRBV19 and TRBJ1-1, with a tentative D call TRBD1 (6 bases). Trimming left V 7 bases short and J 4 bases short, with 13 bases between. In germline, CDR1 is LNHDA, CDR2 SQIVND (reference sequence). The CDR3 covers 13 residues. CDR3 in amino acids: CASTPLGGTEAFF. The CDR3 region has the DNA TGTGCCAGTACCCCTTTAGGGGGCACTGAAGCTTTCTTT.

This clonotype has at least ten counts. This chain's CDR3 is CASSESRQMIGQPQHF. CDR3 in DNA: TGTGCCAGCAGTGAAAGCAGACAGATGATAGGTCAGCCCCAGCATTTT. The chain has TRBV6-1 and TRBJ1-5; TRBD1 is a possible D gene (5 bases). V dropped 2 bases and J dropped 6 bases, with 17 bases sitting between them. The CDR3 is 16 amino acids. Germline V lookup: CDR1 MNHNS, CDR2 SASEGT.

About this clonotype itself: Just one base apart from a much larger clone, this may be a read error. V is TRBV11-1 and J is TRBJ2-7, with 9 bases aligning to TRBD1. The germline CDR1 and CDR2 sequences are SGHAT and FQDESV (reference sequence). The CDR3 loop spans 15 amino acids. The DNA for the CDR3 is TGTGCCAGCAGCTCCCGACAGGGGGGTACCTACGAGCAGTGCTTC. It yields the protein CASSSRQGGTYEQCF.

On this clonotype: Just one base apart from a much larger clone, this may be a read error. The chain recombines TRBV11-1 with TRBJ2-5; D assignment may be TRBD1 or TRBD2 (5 bases each). The J call may be faulty, since TRBJ2-1 better matches the DNA end. Germline values: CDR1 SGHAT, CDR2 FQDESV (reference sequence). The CDR3 is made up of 16 amino acids. The DNA of the CDR3 is TGTGCCAGCAGCTTAGGAGGGGCAGTCTCCTTCAATGAGCAGTTCTTC. Its protein product is CASSLGGAVSFNEQFF.

This clonotype was detected ten times or more. This chain links TRBV13 with TRBJ1-2; tentative D call: TRBD1 (6 bases). V lost 1 base to trimming and J lost 9 bases, with 9 bases between them. Germline V CDR1 and CDR2: PRHDT, FYEKMQ (reference sequence). This CDR3 spans 12 amino acids. This CDR3 reads CASSLDGTSYTF. As DNA, the CDR3 is TGTGCCAGCAGCTTAGATGGGACAAGCTACACCTTC.

Points on this clonotype: A single base separates this from a much larger clone, so it may be a read error. This CDR3 is missing its conserved last phenylalanine or tryptophan, likely due to a read error. The chain carries TRBV27 and TRBJ1-1; 7 positions match TRBD1. The CDR3 totals 13 residues. CDR1 and CDR2 (germline): MNHEY, SMNVEV (reference sequence). V shed 6 bases, J shed 5 bases, and the junction held 6 bases outside the gene matches. The CDR3 is CASSLYRGTEAFL. CDR3 coding DNA: TGTGCCAGCAGCCTCTACAGGGGTACTGAAGCTTTCCTT.

The gene calls are TRBV6-2 or TRBV6-3 and TRBJ2-1; D is unclear. Looked up from germline, CDR1 is MNHEY and CDR2 is SVGEGT. V gave up 4 bases and J gave up 7 bases, with 14 bases separating them. CDR3 length: 14 amino acids. The CDR3 sequence is CASSSPRIGNEQFF. In nucleotides, the CDR3 is TGTGCCAGCAGTTCCCCGCGTATCGGGAATGAGCAGTTCTTC.

Concerning this clonotype: A clone one base away is much larger, so this may be a read error. The V gene is TRBV12-3 or TRBV12-4, the J gene TRBJ2-3; TRBD2 matches at 7 bases. The CDR3 has 16 residues. DNA of the CDR3: TGTGCCAGCAGTTCCCTCGGGGGGATTCGCACAGATAAGCAGTATTTT. Amino acids: CASSSLGGIRTDKQYF.

Note on this clonotype: Its ends do not fully match the called genes, so a read error is possible. The chain joins TRBV7-8 to TRBJ1-1; D call uncertain. Germline assignment: CDR1 SGHVS and CDR2 FQNEAQ. The CDR3 is 13 residues long. CDR3 residues: CASSPALNNEAFF. The CDR3 nucleotides are TGTGCCAGCAGCCCCGCGCTGAACAATGAAGCTTTCTTT.